This is a list of T cell receptor beta chains from one sample in a study of blood T cell repertoires in COVID-19. Method: immunoSEQ multiplex PCR; TCRdb's copy keeps in-frame clones and lacks some. Of some 150,000 clones listed, 65% to 85% were seen once; the top ten hold roughly 6.2%. Sample: PBMCs or T cells enriched from blood (not recorded which). These receptors were taken from a woman between 50 and 59 years old who had been exposed to COVID-19. Both conserved end residues are part of each CDR3. Fields, in order: clone size, D gene, J gene, V gene, CDR3 protein, CDR3 DNA. A D gene is named only where the DNA matches it firmly. Size values are once, few and many counts, or a class for expanded clones, and some rows have none.

>NA|TRBD2|TRBJ2-1|TRBV12-5
CASGTSSGGVYNEQFF
TGTGCTAGTGGAACCTCGAGCGGGGGGGTTTACAATGAGCAGTTCTTC
>NA|TRBD2|TRBJ2-3|TRBV5-4
CASSLALAGATDTQYF
TGTGCCAGCAGCTTGGCGCTAGCGGGAGCGACAGATACGCAGTATTTT
>NA|NA|TRBJ2-1|TRBV7-2
CASSLQGPGSYNEQFF
TGTGCCAGCAGCTTACAGGGGCCGGGCTCCTACAATGAGCAGTTCTTC
>NA|TRBD2|TRBJ2-1|TRBV27
CASSSATKAGSYNEQFF
TGTGCCAGCAGTTCCGCAACCAAAGCGGGATCTTACAATGAGCAGTTCTTC
>NA|NA|TRBJ1-2|TRBV5-1
CASSLGDRLPYGYTF
TGCGCCAGCAGCTTGGGAGACAGGTTGCCTTATGGCTACACCTTC
>NA|TRBD1|TRBJ2-6|TRBV27
CASSSRQGGISGANVLTF
TGTGCCAGCAGTTCTAGACAGGGGGGGATCTCTGGGGCCAACGTCCTGACTTTC
>NA|NA|TRBJ1-4|TRBV12-3/TRBV12-4
CASRYINEKLFF
TGTGCCAGCAGATACATTAATGAAAAACTGTTTTTT
>NA|NA|TRBJ2-7|TRBV2
CASSEEYSPYEQYF
TGTGCCAGCAGTGAAGAGTACAGCCCCTACGAGCAGTACTTC
>NA|NA|TRBJ2-3|TRBV12-3/TRBV12-4
CALELTADTQYF
TGTGCCTTGGAACTGACTGCAGATACGCAGTATTTT
>NA|TRBD2|TRBJ2-3|TRBV7-9
CANRGGRTDTQYF
TGTGCCAACCGGGGGGGCCGCACAGATACGCAGTATTTT
>NA|NA|TRBJ1-3|TRBV10-3
CAISDMGASGNTIYF
TGTGCCATCAGTGATATGGGGGCTAGTGGAAACACCATATATTTT
>few|NA|TRBJ1-2|TRBV7-9
CASSSPRSRGYTF
TGTGCCAGCAGCTCACCTCGGAGCCGTGGCTACACCTTC
>NA|NA|TRBJ2-2|TRBV19
CASSPRGTGELFF
TGTGCCAGTAGTCCACGGGGGACCGGGGAGCTGTTTTTT
>NA|TRBD1|TRBJ1-1|TRBV18
CASSQGQAQNRAAFF
TGTGCCAGCTCACAGGGACAGGCCCAAAACAGGGCCGCTTTCTTT
>once|TRBD1|TRBJ1-2|TRBV11-2
CASSPGTGGLNYGYTF
TGTGCCAGCAGTCCCGGGACAGGGGGACTTAACTATGGCTACACCTTC
>NA|NA|TRBJ2-1|TRBV19
CASSLNRDGYNEQFF
TGTGCCAGTAGTCTAAACAGGGACGGGTACAATGAGCAGTTCTTC
>few|TRBD2|TRBJ2-1|TRBV7-8
CASSDGTSGYNEQFF
TGTGCCAGCAGCGACGGGACTAGCGGATACAATGAGCAGTTCTTC
>NA|NA|TRBJ2-7|TRBV1
CTSSQGRDRDSYEQYF
TGCACCAGCAGCCAAGGGCGGGACAGGGACTCCTACGAGCAGTACTTC
>NA|NA|TRBJ1-2|TRBV2
CASSPREEDYGYTF
TGTGCCAGCAGTCCCAGGGAGGAGGACTATGGCTACACCTTC
>NA|NA|TRBJ1-2|TRBV12-3/TRBV12-4
CASSVRGTYTF
TGTGCCAGCAGTGTAAGGGGCACGTACACCTTC
>few|TRBD2|TRBJ2-7|TRBV5-4
CASSLASGGSTYEQYF
TGTGCCAGCAGCCTAGCTAGCGGGGGGTCAACCTACGAGCAGTACTTC
>NA|TRBD1|TRBJ1-1|TRBV7-9
CASSLGDRGSNTEAFF
TGTGCCAGCAGCTTAGGAGACAGGGGTTCGAACACTGAAGCTTTCTTT
>NA|TRBD1|TRBJ1-2|TRBV6-2/TRBV6-3
CASSSAQGTIILHGYTF
TGTGCCAGCAGTTCGGCACAGGGGACCATCATCCTCCATGGCTACACCTTC
>NA|TRBD2|TRBJ2-1|TRBV4-2
CASTLRGGSSYNEQFF
TGTGCCAGCACCCTACGCGGGGGGTCCTCCTACAATGAGCAGTTCTTC
>NA|TRBD2|TRBJ2-1|TRBV5-1
CASSTGLAGSSYNEQFF
TGCGCCAGCAGCACCGGACTAGCGGGTAGCTCCTACAATGAGCAGTTCTTC
>NA|NA|TRBJ1-3|TRBV9
CASSAGSLSLAGNTIYF
TGTGCCAGCAGCGCCGGGAGTCTGTCTCTCGCGGGAAACACCATATATTTT
>NA|TRBD1|TRBJ1-4|TRBV4-1
CASSQDGQGDAVSEKLFF
TGCGCCAGCAGCCAAGATGGCCAGGGGGACGCGGTCAGTGAAAAACTGTTTTTT